Following are 5 T cell receptor beta chains from one sample sequenced in a study of blood T cell repertoires in COVID-19. Produced via immunoSEQ multiplex PCR; TCRdb's table is partial and in-frame only. The sample has some 130,000 clones; about 81% are singletons. The sample comprised peripheral blood. All receptors come from a woman older than 75 with acute or convalescent COVID-19.

This sequence joins TRBV4-1 and TRBJ2-6; the match to TRBD1 covers 10 bases. After removal of 2 bases from V and 0 bases from J, the junction contained 4 bases not matched to a gene. This CDR3 spans 18 amino acids. From germline, CDR1 is MGHRA and CDR2 YSYEKL. CDR3 loop: CASSQRTGGYSGANVLTF. Written as DNA, the CDR3 is TGCGCCAGCAGCCAAAGGACAGGGGGGTACTCTGGGGCCAACGTCCTGACTTTC.

The genes are TRBV5-8 and TRBJ1-1; D gene ambiguous. The CDR3 is made up of 11 amino acids. In germline, CDR1 is SGHTS, CDR2 YDEGEE. V lost 4 bases, J lost 10 bases, and 11 bases lay in between. The CDR3 DNA reads as TGTGCCAGCAGCCTTATAAGAGGAGCTTTCTTT. It is translated as CASSLIRGAFF.

The rearrangement joins TRBV19 to TRBJ2-1; 9 bases align to TRBD1. CDR3 length: 13 amino acids. Germline lookup yields CDR1 LNHDA and CDR2 SQIVND (reference sequence). J was trimmed by 8 bases and V by 4 bases; bases with no gene match: 3. In DNA form, the CDR3 reads TGTGCCAGTAGTACCAACAGGGGGCATGAGCAGTTCTTC. This translates into CASSTNRGHEQFF.

This chain links TRBV18 with TRBJ1-2; D is perhaps TRBD1 (5 bases). Trimming took 5 bases from V and 0 from J, leaving 19 bases between them. This CDR3 is built from 17 residues. Per the germline V gene, CDR1 is KGHSH and CDR2 is LQKENI. The CDR3 DNA is TGTGCCAGCTCAGCCCAGCGGGATCAGGGCGCTAACTATGGCTACACCTTC. Its protein is CASSAQRDQGANYGYTF.

This chain joins TRBV3-1 (or the pseudogene TRBV3-2) and TRBJ1-6, with D uncertain. Germline V gene lookup returns CDR1 LGHDT and CDR2 YNNKEL (reference sequence). The CDR3 length is 14 residues. V lost 1 base to trimming and J lost 7 bases, with 8 bases between them. The CDR3: CASSQGRRNSPLHF. CDR3 coding DNA: TGTGCCAGCAGCCAAGGTAGGAGGAATTCACCCCTCCACTTT.